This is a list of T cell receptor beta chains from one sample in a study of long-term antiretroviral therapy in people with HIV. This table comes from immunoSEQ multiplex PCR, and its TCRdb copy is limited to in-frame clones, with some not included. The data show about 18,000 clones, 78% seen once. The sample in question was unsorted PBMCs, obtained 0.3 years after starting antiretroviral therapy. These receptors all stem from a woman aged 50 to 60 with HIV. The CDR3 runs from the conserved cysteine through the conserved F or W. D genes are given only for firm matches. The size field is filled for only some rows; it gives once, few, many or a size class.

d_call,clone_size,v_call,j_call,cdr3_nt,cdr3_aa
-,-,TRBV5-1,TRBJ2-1,TGCGCCAGCAGGCCCCCAACGGGAAATGAGCAGTTCTTC,CASRPPTGNEQFF
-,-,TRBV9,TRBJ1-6,TGTGCCAGCAGCGGGTTCAGGGAGGGGTATAATTCACCCCTCCACTTT,CASSGFREGYNSPLHF
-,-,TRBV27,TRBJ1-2,TGTGCCAGCTCGTCGTTTCGGTCAGCCACTAACTATGGCTACACCTTC,CASSSFRSATNYGYTF
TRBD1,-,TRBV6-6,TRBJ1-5,TGTGCCAGCAGTCCCGGGACAGCGCTTAGCAATCAGCCCCAGCATTTT,CASSPGTALSNQPQHF
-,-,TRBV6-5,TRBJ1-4,TGTGCCAGCAGTAGCCGACAGGTTAATGAAAAACTGTTTTTT,CASSSRQVNEKLFF
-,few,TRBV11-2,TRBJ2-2,TGTGCCAGCAGCCCGGACACCGGGGAGCTGTTTTTT,CASSPDTGELFF
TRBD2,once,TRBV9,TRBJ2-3,TGTGCCAGCAGCGTACAAGGTAGCGGGGGGGCCACTACGCAGTATTTT,CASSVQGSGGATTQYF
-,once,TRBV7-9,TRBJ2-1,TGTGCCAGCAGCTTAGTCATAAATGAGCAGTTCTTC,CASSLVINEQFF
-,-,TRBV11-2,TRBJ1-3,TGTGCCAGCAGCTTAGTTGGCTCGTTCTCTGGAAACACCATATATTTT,CASSLVGSFSGNTIYF
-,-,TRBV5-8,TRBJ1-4,TGTGCCAGCAGCTTGGCCGGGCTAGGAAGGGAAAAACTGTTTTTT,CASSLAGLGREKLFF
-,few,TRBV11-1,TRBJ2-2,TGTGCCAGCAGCTTACGAGCCAGCCCGTGGAACACCGGGGAGCTGTTTTTT,CASSLRASPWNTGELFF
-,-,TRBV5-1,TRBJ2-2,TGCGCCAGCAGACCAGAGAGACTTGGGATCGAGGGGACCGGGGAGCTGTTTTTT,CASRPERLGIEGTGELFF
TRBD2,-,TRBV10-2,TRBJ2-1,TGCGCCAGCAGTGATTCGGGGGGGGGCCTCAATGAGCAGTTCTTC,CASSDSGGGLNEQFF
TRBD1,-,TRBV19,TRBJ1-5,TGTGCCAGTAGTACAGGGGGCCACCAGCCCCAGCATTTT,CASSTGGHQPQHF
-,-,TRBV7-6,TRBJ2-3,TGTGCCAGCAGCTTAGCCCCGGGGGCCAGGACAGATACGCAGTATTTT,CASSLAPGARTDTQYF
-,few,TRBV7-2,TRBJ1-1,TGTGCCAGCAGCTTATTGGGACTCCAAACTGAAGCTTTCTTT,CASSLLGLQTEAFF
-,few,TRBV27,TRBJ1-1,TGTGCCAGCAGCAAAGGGACTTTCGGGATTTCAGGAGCTTTCTTT,CASSKGTFGISGAFF
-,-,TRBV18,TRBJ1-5,TGTGCCAGCTCACCTGGGGCACCTTCCAATCAGCCCCAGCATTTT,CASSPGAPSNQPQHF
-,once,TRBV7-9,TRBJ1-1,TGTGCCAGCAGCTTGGGGGGGCTGAACACTGAAGCTTTCTTT,CASSLGGLNTEAFF
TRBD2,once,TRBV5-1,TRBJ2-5,TGCGCCAGCAGCGGCCACCCGGCGGGGGGGGTGGAGACCCAGTACTTC,CASSGHPAGGVETQYF
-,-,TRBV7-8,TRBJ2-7,TGTGCCAGCAGCTTCCTATCTGGCCCGTCGAGCTCCTACGAGCAGTACTTC,CASSFLSGPSSSYEQYF
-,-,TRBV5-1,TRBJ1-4,TGCGCCAGCAGCTTCAAGGGGGATGAAAAACTGTTTTTT,CASSFKGDEKLFF
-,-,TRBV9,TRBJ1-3,TGTGCCAGCAGCGTAGGGGGGGGAAACACCATATATTTT,CASSVGGGNTIYF
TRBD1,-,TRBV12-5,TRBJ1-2,TGTGCTAGTGGTTCCCTAGGGGGCCTCGCCTTGTACAACTATGGCTACACCTTC,CASGSLGGLALYNYGYTF
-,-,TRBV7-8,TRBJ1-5,TGTGCCAGCAGCTTAGAGGGAGCACTATATAGCAATCAGCCCCAGCATTTT,CASSLEGALYSNQPQHF
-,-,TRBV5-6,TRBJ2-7,TGTGCCAGCAGCTCTGGGCAGGGACGGGGCGAGCAGTACTTC,CASSSGQGRGEQYF
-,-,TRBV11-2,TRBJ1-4,TGTGCCAGCAGCCCCCAAGGCAGGGGAGCAACTAATGAAAAACTGTTTTTT,CASSPQGRGATNEKLFF
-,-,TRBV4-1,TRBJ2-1,TGCGCCAGCAGCCAAGGGGCGGGGGCCTCCTACAATGAGCAGTTCTTC,CASSQGAGASYNEQFF
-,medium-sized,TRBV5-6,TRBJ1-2,TGTGCCAGCAGCTTGGAGGTAGGGTCGGAGGTCTATGGCTACACCTTC,CASSLEVGSEVYGYTF
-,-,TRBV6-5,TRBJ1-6,TGTGCCAGCACCCTGGCGGGACCCCTCCACTTT,CASTLAGPLHF
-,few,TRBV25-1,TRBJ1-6,TGTGCCAGCAGCTCACAGGGCCGTAATTCACCCCTCCACTTT,CASSSQGRNSPLHF
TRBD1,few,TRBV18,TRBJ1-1,TGTGCCAGCTCACCACAGGGGGCTTTGAACACTGAAGCTTTCTTT,CASSPQGALNTEAFF
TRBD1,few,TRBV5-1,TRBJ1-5,TGCGCCAGCAGCTTGGGACAGGGGTGGTCAGAGCCCCAGCATTTT,CASSLGQGWSEPQHF
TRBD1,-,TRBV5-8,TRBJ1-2,TGTGCCAGCAGCTCCGGGACAGGGCCGACTAACTATGGCTACACCTTC,CASSSGTGPTNYGYTF
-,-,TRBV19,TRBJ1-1,TGTGCCAGTAGTGATACCGATGAAGCTTTCTTT,CASSDTDEAFF
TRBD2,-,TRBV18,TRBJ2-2,TGTGCCAGCTCACCACCTGGCGGGGGTACCGGGGAGCTGTTTTTT,CASSPPGGGTGELFF
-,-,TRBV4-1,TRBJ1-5,TGCGCCAGCAGCCAAGATCCTGGTACTAGCAATCAGCCCCAGCATTTT,CASSQDPGTSNQPQHF
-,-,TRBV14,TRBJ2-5,TGTGCCAGCAGCCGTCAAGAGACCCAGTACTTC,CASSRQETQYF
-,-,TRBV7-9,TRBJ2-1,TGTGCCAGCAGCTTGGGGTTTGAGCAGTTCTTC,CASSLGFEQFF
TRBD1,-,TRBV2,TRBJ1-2,TGTGCCAGCAGGGACAGGGGGCTTGAGGGCTATGGCTACACCTTC,CASRDRGLEGYGYTF
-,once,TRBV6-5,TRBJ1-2,TGTGCCAGCAGTTACGACTTCTCTGTGAACTATGGCTACACCTTC,CASSYDFSVNYGYTF
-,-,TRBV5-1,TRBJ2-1,TGCGCCAGCAGCTTGGCAGGGGCTCTCTACAATGAGCAGTTCTTC,CASSLAGALYNEQFF